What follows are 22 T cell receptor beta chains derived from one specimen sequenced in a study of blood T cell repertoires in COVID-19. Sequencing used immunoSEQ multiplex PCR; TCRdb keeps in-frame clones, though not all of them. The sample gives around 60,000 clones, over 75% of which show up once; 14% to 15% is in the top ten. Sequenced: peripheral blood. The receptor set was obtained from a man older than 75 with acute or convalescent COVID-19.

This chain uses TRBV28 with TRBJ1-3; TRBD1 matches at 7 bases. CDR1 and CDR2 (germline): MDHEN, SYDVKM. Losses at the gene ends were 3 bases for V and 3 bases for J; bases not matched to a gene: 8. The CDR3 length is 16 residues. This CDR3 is CASSFLGQEDGNTIYF. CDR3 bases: TGTGCCAGCAGTTTTCTAGGACAGGAGGATGGAAACACCATATATTTT.

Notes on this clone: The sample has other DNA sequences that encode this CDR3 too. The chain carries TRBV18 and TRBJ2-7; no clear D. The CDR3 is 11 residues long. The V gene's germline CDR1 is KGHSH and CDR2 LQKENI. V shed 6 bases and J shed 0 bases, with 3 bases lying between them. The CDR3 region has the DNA TGTGCCAGCTCTCTCTCCTACGAGCAGTACTTC. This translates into CASSLSYEQYF.

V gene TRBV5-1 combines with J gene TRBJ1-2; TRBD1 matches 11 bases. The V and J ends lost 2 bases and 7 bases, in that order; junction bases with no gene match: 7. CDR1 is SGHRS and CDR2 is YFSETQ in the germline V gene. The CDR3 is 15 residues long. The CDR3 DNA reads TGCGCCAGCAGCTTTTCAGGACAGGGGGCTTTTGGCTACACCTTC. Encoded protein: CASSFSGQGAFGYTF. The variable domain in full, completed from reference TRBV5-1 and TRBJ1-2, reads KAGVTQTPRYLIKTRGQQVTLSCSPISGHRSVSWYQQTPGQGLQFLFEYFSETQRNKGNFPGRFSGRQFSNSRSEMNVSTLELGDSALYLCASSFSGQGAFGYTFGSGTRLTVV.

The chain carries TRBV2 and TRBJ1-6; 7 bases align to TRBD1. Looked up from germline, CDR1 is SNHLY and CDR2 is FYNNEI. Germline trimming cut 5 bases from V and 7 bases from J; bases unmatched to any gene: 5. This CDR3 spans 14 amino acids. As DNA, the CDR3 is TGTGCCAGCAGTTTCGACAGGGAGAATTCACCCCTCCACTTT. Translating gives CASSFDRENSPLHF.

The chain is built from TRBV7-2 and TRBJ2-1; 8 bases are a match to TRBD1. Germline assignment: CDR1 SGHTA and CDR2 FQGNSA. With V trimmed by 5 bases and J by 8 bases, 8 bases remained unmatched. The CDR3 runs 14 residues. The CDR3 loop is CASSTRTGSDEQFF. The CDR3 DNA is TGTGCCAGCAGCACCCGGACAGGGTCGGATGAGCAGTTCTTC.

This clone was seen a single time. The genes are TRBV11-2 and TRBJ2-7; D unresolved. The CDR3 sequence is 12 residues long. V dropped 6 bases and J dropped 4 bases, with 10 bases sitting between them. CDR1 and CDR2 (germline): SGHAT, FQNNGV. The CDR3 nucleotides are TGTGCCAGCAGTTACACCGTGTACGAGCAGTACTTC. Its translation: CASSYTVYEQYF.

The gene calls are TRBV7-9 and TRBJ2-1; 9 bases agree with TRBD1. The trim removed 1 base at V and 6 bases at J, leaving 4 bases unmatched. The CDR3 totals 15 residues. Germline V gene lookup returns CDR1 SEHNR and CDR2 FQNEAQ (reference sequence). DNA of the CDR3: TGTGCCAGCAGCTTAGGAGGGACAGGGATCAATGAGCAGTTCTTC. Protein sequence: CASSLGGTGINEQFF.

The CDR3 here is CASSLVDGTVLRTNEKLFF. The CDR3 DNA sequence: TGTGCCAGCAGCTTAGTAGACGGGACAGTCCTTCGGACTAATGAAAAACTGTTTTTT. The chain links TRBV7-9 to TRBJ1-4, with TRBD1 identical over 7 bases. V shed 1 base and J 2 bases; nucleotides not matched to a gene: 13. The germline V gene encodes CDR1 SEHNR and CDR2 FQNEAQ (reference sequence). The length of the CDR3 is 19 residues. Supplemented by reference TRBV7-9 and TRBJ1-4, the full variable domain reads DTGVSQNPRHKITKRGQNVTFRCDPISEHNRLYWYRQTLGQGPEFLTYFQNEAQLEKSRLLSDRFSAERPKGSFSTLEIQRTEQGDSAMYLCASSLVDGTVLRTNEKLFFGSGTQLSVL.

CDR3 DNA: TGTGCCAGCAGCTTAGCGGTCAGGGCGGAGCCACAAGAGACCCAGTACTTC. It encodes CASSLAVRAEPQETQYF. This rearrangement joins TRBV11-3 to TRBJ2-5, with D possibly matching TRBD1 (5 bases). In germline, CDR1 is SGHNT, CDR2 YENEEA. V was pared by 1 base and J by 2 bases, with 17 bases between. This CDR3 comprises 17 residues.

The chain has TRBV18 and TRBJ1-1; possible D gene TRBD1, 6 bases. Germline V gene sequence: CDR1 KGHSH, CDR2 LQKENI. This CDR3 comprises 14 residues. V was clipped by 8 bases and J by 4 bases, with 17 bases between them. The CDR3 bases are TGTGCCAGCATAAGGGTACAGGGACCCACTGAAGCTTTCTTT. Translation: CASIRVQGPTEAFF.

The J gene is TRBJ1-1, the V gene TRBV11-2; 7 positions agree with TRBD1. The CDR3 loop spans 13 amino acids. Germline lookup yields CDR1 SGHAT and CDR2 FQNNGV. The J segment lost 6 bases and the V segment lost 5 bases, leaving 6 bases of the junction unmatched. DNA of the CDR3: TGTGCCAGCAGCAACTACAGGGGCTCTGAAGCTTTCTTT. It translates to CASSNYRGSEAFF.

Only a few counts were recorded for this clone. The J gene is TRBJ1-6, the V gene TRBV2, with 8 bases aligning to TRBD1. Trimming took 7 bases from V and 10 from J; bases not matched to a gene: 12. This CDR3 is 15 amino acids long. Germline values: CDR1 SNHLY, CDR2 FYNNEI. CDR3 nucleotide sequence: TGTGCCAGCAAATTAGGACAGGGTGGAAACTCACCCCTCCACTTT. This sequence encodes CASKLGQGGNSPLHF.

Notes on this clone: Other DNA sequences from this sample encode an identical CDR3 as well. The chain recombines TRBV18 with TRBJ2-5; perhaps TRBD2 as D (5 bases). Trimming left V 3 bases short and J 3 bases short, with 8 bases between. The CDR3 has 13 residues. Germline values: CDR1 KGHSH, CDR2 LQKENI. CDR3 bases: TGTGCCAGCTCACCTGGACTGGAAGAGACCCAGTACTTC. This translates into CASSPGLEETQYF.

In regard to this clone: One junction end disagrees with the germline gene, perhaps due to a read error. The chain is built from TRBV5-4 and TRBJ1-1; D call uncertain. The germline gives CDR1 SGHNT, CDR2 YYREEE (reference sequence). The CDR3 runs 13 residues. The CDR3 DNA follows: TGTGCCAGCAGCTTGTGGGCGAACGCTGAAGCTTTCTTT. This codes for CASSLWANAEAFF.

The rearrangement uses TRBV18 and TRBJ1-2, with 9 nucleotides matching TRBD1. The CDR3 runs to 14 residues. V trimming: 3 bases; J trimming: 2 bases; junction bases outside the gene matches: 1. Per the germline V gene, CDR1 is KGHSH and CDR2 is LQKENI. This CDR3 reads CASSPDRGNYGYTF. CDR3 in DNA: TGTGCCAGCTCACCGGACAGGGGAAACTATGGCTACACCTTC.

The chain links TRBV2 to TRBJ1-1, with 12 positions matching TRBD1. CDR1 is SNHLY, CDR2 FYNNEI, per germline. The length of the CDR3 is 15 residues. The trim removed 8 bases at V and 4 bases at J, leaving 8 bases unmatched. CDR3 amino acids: CASGSGQGARTEAFF. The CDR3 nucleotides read TGTGCCAGCGGCTCGGGACAGGGGGCGCGCACTGAAGCTTTCTTT.

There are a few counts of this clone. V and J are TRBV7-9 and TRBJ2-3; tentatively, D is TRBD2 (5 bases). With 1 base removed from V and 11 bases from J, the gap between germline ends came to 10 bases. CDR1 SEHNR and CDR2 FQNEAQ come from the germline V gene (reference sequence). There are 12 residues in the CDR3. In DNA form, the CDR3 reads TGTGCCAGCAGCTTAGAGGTCGGAGGGCAGTATTTT. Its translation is CASSLEVGGQYF.

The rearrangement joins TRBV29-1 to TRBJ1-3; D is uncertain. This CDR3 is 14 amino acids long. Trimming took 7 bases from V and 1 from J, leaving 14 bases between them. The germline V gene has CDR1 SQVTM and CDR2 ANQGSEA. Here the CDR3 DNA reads TGCAGCGCCGCCGGAGAAAGTTCTGGAAACACCATATATTTT. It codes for CSAAGESSGNTIYF.

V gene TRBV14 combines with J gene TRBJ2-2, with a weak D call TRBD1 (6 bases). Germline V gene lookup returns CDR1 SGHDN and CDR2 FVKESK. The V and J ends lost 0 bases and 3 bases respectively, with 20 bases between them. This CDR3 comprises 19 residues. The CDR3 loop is CASSQDPSSPGGYTGELFF. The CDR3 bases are TGTGCCAGCAGCCAAGATCCCTCGTCGCCTGGGGGCTACACCGGGGAGCTGTTTTTT.

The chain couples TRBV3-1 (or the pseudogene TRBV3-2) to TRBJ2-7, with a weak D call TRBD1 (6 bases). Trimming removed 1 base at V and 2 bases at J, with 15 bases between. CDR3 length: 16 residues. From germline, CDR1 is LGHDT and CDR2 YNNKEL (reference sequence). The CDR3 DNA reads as TGTGCCAGCAGCCAAGTCGCAACAGGGCGACCCTACGAGCAGTACTTC. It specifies CASSQVATGRPYEQYF.

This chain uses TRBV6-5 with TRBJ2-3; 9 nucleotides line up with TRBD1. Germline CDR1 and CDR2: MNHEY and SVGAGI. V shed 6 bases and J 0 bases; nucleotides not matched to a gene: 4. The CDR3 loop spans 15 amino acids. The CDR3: CASSHDRGSTDTQYF. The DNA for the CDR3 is TGTGCCAGCAGCCATGACAGGGGGAGCACAGATACGCAGTATTTT.

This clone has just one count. The CDR3: CASSADSTGGGYGYTF. DNA for the CDR3: TGTGCCAGCAGTGCAGACTCGACAGGGGGTGGGTATGGCTACACCTTC. The chain employs TRBV2 and TRBJ1-2, with 9 positions matching TRBD1. V was clipped by 4 bases and J by 5 bases; unmatched bases: 11. Germline values: CDR1 SNHLY, CDR2 FYNNEI. This CDR3 contains 16 residues.